This T cell receptor beta chain was captured in a study of regulatory T cells in long-lasting Graves disease. Notes on the study in general: Possibly, too few samples lowered accuracy. New patients shared 1,000 or so public clonotypes, and persistent patients shared more, with under 3,000. Patients with persistent disease showed a bias toward TRBV28, TRBJ1-2 and TRBJ2-5.

According to the study, TCR beta libraries were built with iRepertoire HTBI primers and CDR3-region Arm-PCR. Each CDR3 protein is one row after TCRdb ran MiXCR on the multiplex PCR reads. The sample has over 650,000 distinct CDR3 sequences; around 30% are singletons. Comments on this clonotype: Its antigen remains unknown. One end of the junction does not line up with germline, which may come from a read error.

Time point meaning: persistent/refractory GD, antithyroid drugs over 5 years with positive TRAb. The authors made the TCR library using RNA they extracted from PBMCs. Per germline, CDR1 SGHTA and CDR2 FQGNSA. The CDR3 covers 13 residues. The sequence was collected from a female donor with Graves disease. The sequencing used peripheral blood mononuclear cells (PBMCs), collected when the disease was refractory, from a patient treated with antithyroid drugs. The chain joins TRBV7-2 to TRBJ2-2; weak D call: TRBD2 (5 bases). CDR3 region: CASRAANTGVLFF. CDR3 coding DNA: TGTGCCAGCAGGGCGGCGAACACCGGGGTGCTGTTTTTT.